A single sample gave rise to the 26 T cell receptor beta chains below, sequenced in a study of T cells in Graves' hyperthyroidism and ophthalmopathy. It was RNA transcripts that yielded the amplified TCR beta CDR3 regions. Initially, a first-round RT-PCR of the TCR CDR3 employed the HTBI primer set. One entry per CDR3 protein, called by TCRdb with MiXCR from the multiplex PCR reads. The sample records 600,000 to 800,000 distinct CDR3 sequences, about 35% being singletons. Material for sequencing was blood. The receptors were gathered from a woman between 40 and 50 years old with Graves' hyperthyroidism.

The sample holds a few counts of this clonotype. The J gene is TRBJ1-1, the V gene TRBV25-1, with TRBD1 matching over 7 bases. The trim removed 7 bases at V and 4 bases at J, leaving 12 bases unmatched. Germline CDR1 and CDR2: MGHDK and SYGVNS. The CDR3 has 15 residues. CDR3 loop: CASTGDSPRGTEAFF. CDR3 sequence (DNA): TGTGCCAGCACCGGGGACAGCCCGAGGGGCACTGAAGCTTTCTTT.

The chain is built from TRBV7-8 and TRBJ1-4, with D unresolved. The CDR3 length is 17 residues. Trimming stripped 2 bases from V and 4 bases from J, with 17 bases between. Per germline, CDR1 SGHVS and CDR2 FQNEAQ. The CDR3 loop is CASSLMLSRKVNEKLFF. The CDR3 nucleotides are TGTGCCAGCAGCTTAATGTTGTCCCGCAAGGTTAATGAAAAACTGTTTTTT. Full variable domain (outside the CDR3, taken from reference TRBV7-8 and TRBJ1-4): GAGVSQSPRYKVAKRGQDVALRCDPISGHVSLFWYQQALGQGPEFLTYFQNEAQLDKSGLPSDRFFAERPEGSVSTLKIQRTQQEDSAVYLCASSLMLSRKVNEKLFFGSGTQLSVL.

Comments on this clonotype: Because the CDR3 is missing its conserved closing phenylalanine or tryptophan, this is likely a read error. The chain joins TRBV29-1 to TRBJ1-2, with TRBD1 matching 7 bases. The germline V gene encodes CDR1 SQVTM and CDR2 ANQGSEA. V was clipped by 6 bases and J by 8 bases; unmatched bases: 6. The CDR3 contains 11 residues. Here the CDR3 reads CSVDRVYGYTL. The CDR3 DNA sequence: TGCAGCGTAGACAGGGTTTACGGCTACACCCTC.

Note on this clonotype: With a much larger clone just one base away, this may be a read error. This sequence joins TRBV7-2 and TRBJ2-5, with D unresolved. Trimming shortened V by 4 bases and J by 0 bases, and 9 bases separated the two germline ends. The CDR3 is 14 residues long. Germline V gene lookup returns CDR1 SGHTA and CDR2 FQGNSA. The CDR3 DNA follows: TGTACCAGCAGCTCCGGTTGGTACCAAGAGACCCAGTACTTC. Translating it yields CTSSSGWYQETQYF.

This clonotype was seen a few times. Germline is not matched at one junction end, which may reflect a read error. V usage is TRBV5-1 and J usage is TRBJ2-2; 7 nucleotides line up with TRBD2. CDR1 is SGHRS, CDR2 YFSETQ, per germline. The CDR3 contains 14 residues. The CDR3 coding sequence is TGTGCCAGCAGCTTAAAGCGGGGCACCGGGGAGCTGTTTTTT. Its translation: CASSLKRGTGELFF.

This chain connects TRBV10-3 to TRBJ1-2; D unresolved. Trimming stripped 4 bases from V and 8 bases from J, with 14 bases between. The CDR3 loop spans 13 amino acids. The germline gives CDR1 ENHRY, CDR2 SYGVKD. The CDR3 region is CAISAESSGGYTF. CDR3 coding DNA: TGTGCCATCAGTGCGGAGTCCAGTGGCGGCTACACCTTC.

Only one count was recorded for this clonotype. This may arise from a read error, as a much more abundant clone is one base away. V is TRBV7-9 and J is TRBJ1-3; D might be TRBD1 (6 bases). V lost 2 bases to trimming and J lost 0 bases, with 14 bases between them. This CDR3 is built from 17 residues. In germline, CDR1 is SEHNR, CDR2 FQNEAQ (reference sequence). The CDR3 here is CASSLSTGTVSGNTIYF. The CDR3 DNA reads as TGTGCCAGCAGCTTAAGCACAGGGACCGTCTCTGGAAACACCATATATTTT.

This clonotype was seen many times. V is TRBV29-1 and J is TRBJ1-2; D may be TRBD1 (6 bases). The germline V gene encodes CDR1 SQVTM and CDR2 ANQGSEA. The CDR3 runs to 15 residues. With 0 bases removed from V and 4 bases from J, the gap between germline ends came to 15 bases. CDR3 protein: CSVEDRSGAVYGYTF. The CDR3 DNA reads as TGCAGCGTTGAAGATCGATCAGGGGCCGTCTATGGCTACACCTTC. Variable domain in full (rest from reference TRBV29-1 and TRBJ1-2): SAVISQKPSRDICQRGTSLTIQCQVDSQVTMMFWYRQQPGQSLTLIATANQGSEATYESGFVIDKFPISRPNLTFSTLTVSNMSPEDSSIYLCSVEDRSGAVYGYTFGSGTRLTVV.

This clonotype was detected ten times or more. The genes are TRBV15 and TRBJ2-5; D remains unclear. CDR1 is LNHNV, CDR2 YYDKDF, per germline (reference sequence). The CDR3 totals 13 residues. The ends were cut back, 0 bases at V and 2 bases at J, with 4 bases in the middle. CDR3 nucleotide sequence: TGTGCCACCAGCAGAGAGGAACAAGAGACCCAGTACTTC. Protein product: CATSREEQETQYF.

This clonotype was counted a single time. The V call is TRBV24-1, the J call TRBJ2-7; TRBD1 agrees at 7 bases. This CDR3 is built from 15 residues. Germline V lookup: CDR1 KGHDR, CDR2 SFDVKD. V lost 2 bases, J lost 3 bases, and 6 bases stayed unmatched. CDR3 nucleotides: TGTGCCACCAGTGATTCCTCGGACAGGATCTACGAGCAGTACTTC. Its translation: CATSDSSDRIYEQYF.

This clonotype turned up a few times. The rearrangement uses TRBV5-4 and TRBJ2-7; tentative D call: TRBD2 (7 bases). This CDR3 spans 16 amino acids. The V gene lost 0 bases and the J gene lost 3 bases, with 16 bases spanning the gap. Germline CDR1 is SGHNT and CDR2 is YYREEE (reference sequence). The CDR3 region is CASSLGPGGTNYEQYF. The CDR3 DNA reads TGTGCCAGCAGCTTGGGGCCGGGGGGCACAAACTACGAGCAGTACTTC.

This clonotype showed up just a few times. The V gene is TRBV20-1, the J gene TRBJ2-7, with D perhaps matching TRBD2 (6 bases). This CDR3 region has 15 residues. Germline values: CDR1 DFQATT, CDR2 SNEGSKA (reference sequence). The V and J ends lost 2 bases and 2 bases respectively, with 16 bases between them. The CDR3 DNA reads as TGCAGTGCTAGATCGAACGGGAGCCCCCCCTACGAGCAGTACTTC. Residues: CSARSNGSPPYEQYF.

J is TRBJ2-1 and V is TRBV29-1; D is unresolved. Germline values: CDR1 SQVTM, CDR2 ANQGSEA. Trimming pared 4 bases from V and 0 bases from J, leaving 10 bases between. The CDR3 covers 14 residues. The CDR3 region is CSVAGRISYNEQFF. CDR3 coding DNA: TGCAGCGTTGCTGGCAGAATCTCCTACAATGAGCAGTTCTTC.

The chain is built from TRBV9 and TRBJ2-5, with TRBD2 matching 12 bases. V lost 3 bases and J lost 5; bases outside the gene matches: 8. The germline CDR1 and CDR2 sequences are SGDLS and YYNGEE. The CDR3 has 16 residues. CDR3 protein: CASSATSGRNWETQYF. DNA of the CDR3: TGTGCCAGCAGCGCCACTAGCGGGAGGAATTGGGAGACCCAGTACTTC.

In this sample, this clonotype turned up a few times. This chain connects TRBV4-1 to TRBJ1-5; D is uncertain. There are 15 residues in the CDR3. The V and J ends lost 1 base and 3 bases respectively, with 10 bases between them. Germline CDR1 is MGHRA and CDR2 is YSYEKL. The CDR3 DNA reads TGCGCCAGCAGCCAAGGAAGGCAGAACAATCAGCCCCAGCATTTT. Translating it yields CASSQGRQNNQPQHF.

V gene TRBV11-2 combines with J gene TRBJ2-3; D tentatively reads TRBD1 or TRBD2 (6 bases each). The CDR3 runs to 14 residues. V dropped 3 bases and J dropped 6 bases, with 13 bases sitting between them. Looked up from germline, CDR1 is SGHAT and CDR2 is FQNNGV. CDR3 region: CASSFNFGGDTQYF. CDR3 nucleotide sequence: TGTGCCAGCAGCTTTAATTTCGGGGGCGATACGCAGTATTTT.

V usage is TRBV19 and J usage is TRBJ1-2; 12 nucleotides line up with TRBD1. Germline values: CDR1 LNHDA, CDR2 SQIVND (reference sequence). The V and J ends lost 6 bases and 5 bases, in that order; junction bases with no gene match: 13. CDR3 length equals 17 residues. This chain's CDR3 is CASRQFGTGGVIYGYTF. In DNA, the CDR3 is TGTGCCAGTAGACAGTTCGGGACAGGGGGCGTTATTTATGGCTACACCTTC.

Of note for this clonotype: The germline gene is not matched at one end of the junction; a read error may be the cause. The chain employs TRBV7-8 and TRBJ2-5, with 10 bases aligning to TRBD2. The CDR3 sequence is 12 residues long. The germline V gene encodes CDR1 SGHVS and CDR2 FQNEAQ. CDR3 DNA: TGTGCCAGCAGCTTAGCGGGACTAGCGTGGGGTTTC. Its protein product is CASSLAGLAWGF.

This clonotype was observed at least ten times. The chain links TRBV7-2 to TRBJ1-5; no firm D call. The germline V gene encodes CDR1 SGHTA and CDR2 FQGNSA. The CDR3 has 16 residues. V shed 5 bases and J shed 0 bases, with 14 bases lying between them. CDR3 nucleotides: TGTGCCAGCAGCCCAACGGATGGATATAGCAATCAGCCCCAGCATTTT. Translated: CASSPTDGYSNQPQHF.

The chain employs TRBV29-1 and TRBJ2-5; TRBD1 is a possible D gene (5 bases). This CDR3 contains 12 residues. CDR1 is SQVTM, CDR2 ANQGSEA, per germline. The V end lost 7 bases, the J end lost 3 bases, and 12 bases lay between the germline ends. The CDR3 sequence is CSDGYRKETQYF. The CDR3 nucleotides read TGCAGCGATGGTTACAGGAAAGAGACCCAGTACTTC.

Points on this clonotype: A much larger clone sits a single nucleotide away, making a read error possible. V gene TRBV9 combines with J gene TRBJ1-6; D is undetermined. V was cut by 7 bases and J by 8 bases, with 10 bases left in between. The CDR3 runs 12 residues. Germline CDR1 is SGDLS and CDR2 is YYNGEE. CDR3 nucleotide sequence: TGTGCCAGCGGCCGCGAGGATTCACCCCTCCACTTT. Amino acid sequence: CASGREDSPLHF.

This clonotype occurred many times. The genes are TRBV29-1 and TRBJ1-3; a possible D gene is TRBD1 (5 bases). Trimming left V 4 bases short and J 2 bases short, with 12 bases between. Looked up from germline, CDR1 is SQVTM and CDR2 is ANQGSEA. The CDR3 has 14 amino acids. The CDR3 bases are TGCAGCGTTGCCCCAGGCAGGGCTGGAAACACCATATATTTT. It codes for CSVAPGRAGNTIYF. Full variable domain (remainder filled in from reference TRBV29-1 and TRBJ1-3): SAVISQKPSRDICQRGTSLTIQCQVDSQVTMMFWYRQQPGQSLTLIATANQGSEATYESGFVIDKFPISRPNLTFSTLTVSNMSPEDSSIYLCSVAPGRAGNTIYFGEGSWLTVV.

Remarks on this clonotype: At one boundary the junction diverges from the germline segment, which might be a read error. This chain links TRBV12-5 with TRBJ2-5, with 9 bases fitting TRBD1. There are 14 residues in the CDR3. The germline gives CDR1 LGHNT, CDR2 FRNRAP. The CDR3, as DNA: TGTGCTAGTGGTTGGGGGACAGGGCAAGAGGCCCAGTACTTC. Amino acid sequence: CASGWGTGQEAQYF. The whole variable domain, remainder taken from reference TRBV12-5 and TRBJ2-5, is DARVTQTPRHKVTEMGQEVTMRCQPILGHNTVFWYRQTMMQGLELLAYFRNRAPLDDSGMPKDRFSAEMPDATLATLKIQPSEPRDSAVYFCASGWGTGQEAQYFGPGTRLLVL.

On this clonotype: A much larger clone lies a single base off, so this may be a read error. V gene TRBV20-1 combines with J gene TRBJ1-3; tentatively, D is TRBD1 (5 bases). This CDR3 is 14 amino acids long. Germline lookup yields CDR1 DFQATT and CDR2 SNEGSKA (reference sequence). The CDR3 region is CSARGAGFGDTIYF. Written as DNA, the CDR3 is TGCAGTGCTAGAGGGGCAGGGTTTGGAGACACCATATATTTT.

The rearrangement links TRBV4-3 to TRBJ1-5; a possible D gene is TRBD1 (5 bases). Between the trimmed V and J ends, which lost 2 bases and 3 bases, there was a span of 14 bases. Germline assignment: CDR1 LGHNA and CDR2 YSLEER. The CDR3 loop spans 16 amino acids. CDR3 coding DNA: TGCGCCAGCAGCCAAATAGCGGGGGGAATCAATCAGCCCCAGCATTTT. It is translated as CASSQIAGGINQPQHF.

The rearrangement uses TRBV7-3 and TRBJ1-4; D is perhaps TRBD1 (5 bases). V was pared by 3 bases and J by 3 bases, with 11 bases between. This CDR3 is 15 amino acids long. Germline assignment: CDR1 SGHTA and CDR2 FQGTGA. The CDR3 spells CASSFGQGSNEKLFF. The CDR3 DNA is TGTGCCAGCAGCTTTGGGCAGGGCTCTAATGAAAAACTGTTTTTT.